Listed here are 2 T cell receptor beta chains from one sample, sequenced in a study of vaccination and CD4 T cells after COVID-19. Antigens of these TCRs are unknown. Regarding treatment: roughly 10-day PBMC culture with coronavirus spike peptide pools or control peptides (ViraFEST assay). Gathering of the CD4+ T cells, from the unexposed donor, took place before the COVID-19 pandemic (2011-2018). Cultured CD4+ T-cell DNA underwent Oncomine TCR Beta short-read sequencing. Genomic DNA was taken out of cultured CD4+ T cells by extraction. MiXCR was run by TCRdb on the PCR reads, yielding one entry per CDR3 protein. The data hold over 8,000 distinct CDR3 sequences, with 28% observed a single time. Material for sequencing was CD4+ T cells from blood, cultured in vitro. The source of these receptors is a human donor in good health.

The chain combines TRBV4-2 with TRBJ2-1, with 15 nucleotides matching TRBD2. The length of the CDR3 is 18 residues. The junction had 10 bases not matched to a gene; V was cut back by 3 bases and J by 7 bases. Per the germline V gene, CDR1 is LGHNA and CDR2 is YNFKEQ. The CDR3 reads CASSQGLAGGGWGNEQFF. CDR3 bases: TGTGCCAGCAGCCAGGGACTAGCGGGAGGAGGGTGGGGGAATGAGCAGTTCTTC.

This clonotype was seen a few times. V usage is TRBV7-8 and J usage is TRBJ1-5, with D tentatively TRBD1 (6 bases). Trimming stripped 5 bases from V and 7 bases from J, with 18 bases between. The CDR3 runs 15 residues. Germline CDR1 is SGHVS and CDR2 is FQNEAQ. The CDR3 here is CASSPQRGSGQPQHF. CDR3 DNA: TGTGCCAGCAGCCCCCAGAGGGGGTCGGGGCAGCCCCAGCATTTT.